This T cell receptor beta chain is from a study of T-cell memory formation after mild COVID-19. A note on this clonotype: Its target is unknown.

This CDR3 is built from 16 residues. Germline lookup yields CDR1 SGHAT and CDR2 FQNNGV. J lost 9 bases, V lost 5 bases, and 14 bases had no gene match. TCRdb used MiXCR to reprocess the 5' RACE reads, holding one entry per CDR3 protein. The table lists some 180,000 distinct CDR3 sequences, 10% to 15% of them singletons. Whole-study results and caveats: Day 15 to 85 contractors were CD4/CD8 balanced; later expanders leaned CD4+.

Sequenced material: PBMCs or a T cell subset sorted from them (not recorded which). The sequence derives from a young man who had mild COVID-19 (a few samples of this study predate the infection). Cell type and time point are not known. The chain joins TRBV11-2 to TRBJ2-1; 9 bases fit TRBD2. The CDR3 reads CASSRFSGGPSGEQFF. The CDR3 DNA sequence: TGTGCCAGCAGCCGCTTCAGCGGGGGGCCCTCTGGTGAGCAGTTCTTC.